The 16 T cell receptor beta chains below were found in one sample sequenced in a study of blood T cell repertoires in COVID-19. Produced via immunoSEQ multiplex PCR; TCRdb's table is partial and in-frame only. Among 300,000 or so clones listed, roughly nine tenths were seen once. The sample was peripheral blood. All receptors derive from a woman in her thirties with COVID-19, enrolled during active disease.

The rearrangement uses TRBV5-8 and TRBJ1-4, with D perhaps matching TRBD1 (5 bases). V was clipped by 4 bases and J by 0 bases, with 13 bases between them. Germline CDR1 SGHTS, CDR2 YDEGEE. The length of the CDR3 is 16 residues. CDR3 DNA: TGTGCCAGCAGCCCCAGGGTTACCTCAACTAATGAAAAACTGTTTTTT. It specifies CASSPRVTSTNEKLFF.

The V and J genes are TRBV6-6 and TRBJ2-7; TRBD2 matches 8 bases. The CDR3 runs to 16 residues. In germline, CDR1 is MNHNY, CDR2 SVGAGI (reference sequence). The ends lost 7 bases at V and 5 bases at J; junction bases unmatched: 16. DNA of the CDR3: TGTGCCAGCAATGATGCGATGCCCGGACTAGCCCACGAGCAGTACTTC. Translating gives CASNDAMPGLAHEQYF.

The CDR3 is CASSAGTGGAVVNQPQHF. The CDR3 DNA sequence: TGTGCCAGCAGCGCCGGGACAGGGGGCGCAGTGGTCAATCAGCCCCAGCATTTT. V gene TRBV2 combines with J gene TRBJ1-5, with 12 bases that match TRBD1. V was clipped by 6 bases and J by 3 bases; unmatched bases: 12. CDR3 size: 18 residues. Germline loops: CDR1 SNHLY, CDR2 FYNNEI. Full variable domain (outside the CDR3, taken from reference TRBV2 and TRBJ1-5): EPEVTQTPSHQVTQMGQEVILRCVPISNHLYFYWYRQILGQKVEFLVSFYNNEISEKSEIFDDQFSVERPDGSNFTLKIRSTKLEDSAMYFCASSAGTGGAVVNQPQHFGDGTRLSIL.

V and J are TRBV28 and TRBJ2-1, with TRBD1 matching over 10 bases. This CDR3 comprises 15 residues. V lost 3 bases, J lost 7 bases, and 6 bases stayed unmatched. Germline CDR1 is MDHEN and CDR2 is SYDVKM. The DNA for the CDR3 is TGTGCCAGCAGTTTCCCGGGACAGGGGCGGAATGAGCAGTTCTTC. Translation: CASSFPGQGRNEQFF.

The chain carries TRBV24-1 and TRBJ2-3; 14 bases are a match to TRBD2. Germline assignment: CDR1 KGHDR and CDR2 SFDVKD. The CDR3 consists of 15 residues. V was clipped by 4 bases and J by 9 bases; unmatched bases: 5. CDR3 sequence: CATSETGTSGSTQYF. CDR3 nucleotides: TGTGCCACCAGTGAAACCGGGACTAGCGGGAGCACGCAGTATTTT.

The chain joins TRBV6-5 to TRBJ1-5; perhaps TRBD1 as D (5 bases). The CDR3 is 15 amino acids. V lost 5 bases and J lost 2, with 13 bases in between. Germline CDR1 MNHEY, CDR2 SVGAGI. CDR3 sequence reads: CASSPGYGGNQPQHF. The CDR3 DNA follows: TGTGCCAGCAGTCCAGGGTATGGGGGCAATCAGCCCCAGCATTTT.

The chain combines TRBV4-2 with TRBJ2-2; a possible D gene is TRBD1 (7 bases). CDR1 LGHNA and CDR2 YNFKEQ come from the germline V gene. V was cut by 1 base and J by 6 bases, with 9 bases left in between. The CDR3 runs 14 residues. CDR3 in DNA: TGTGCCAGCAGCCAAGTCAGGGGGGCCGGGGAGCTGTTTTTT. Amino acids: CASSQVRGAGELFF.

This clone was found once. CDR3 region: CATSLLAAYNEQFF. CDR3 coding DNA: TGTGCCACCTCTCTTCTAGCGGCCTACAATGAGCAGTTCTTC. The chain employs TRBV27 and TRBJ2-1; TRBD2 matches at 7 bases. J gave up 2 bases and V 10 bases, and 8 bases lay outside the gene matches. The germline V gene encodes CDR1 MNHEY and CDR2 SMNVEV (reference sequence). The CDR3 length is 14 residues.

This clone was seen only once. The chain combines TRBV27 with TRBJ1-1; weak D call: TRBD1 (5 bases). The germline V gene has CDR1 MNHEY and CDR2 SMNVEV (reference sequence). With 5 bases removed from V and 5 bases from J, the gap between germline ends came to 12 bases. CDR3 length: 13 amino acids. CDR3 sequence (DNA): TGTGCCAGCAGTATAGACAGATCTACTGAAGCTTTCTTT. Residues: CASSIDRSTEAFF.

The chain is built from TRBV6-6 and TRBJ1-5; TRBD1 aligns across 8 bases. After removal of 2 bases from V and 5 bases from J, the junction contained 8 bases not matched to a gene. Germline V gene data show CDR1 as MNHNY and CDR2 as SVGAGI (reference sequence). This CDR3 region has 16 residues. The CDR3 region is CASSYEKDRGHQPQHF. The CDR3, as DNA: TGTGCCAGCAGTTACGAGAAAGACAGGGGTCATCAGCCCCAGCATTTT.

Only one count was recorded for this clone. The chain employs TRBV7-9 and TRBJ2-2; maybe TRBD2 (5 bases). The V gene lost 6 bases and the J gene lost 4 bases, with 6 bases spanning the gap. The V gene's germline CDR1 is SEHNR and CDR2 FQNEAQ (reference sequence). This CDR3 comprises 12 residues. The CDR3 nucleotides are TGTGCCAGCAGAGAGGGCACCGGGGAGCTGTTTTTT. This gives the protein CASREGTGELFF.

J is TRBJ2-5 and V is TRBV6-2 or TRBV6-3; D possibly corresponds to TRBD2 (6 bases). The germline CDR1 and CDR2 sequences are MNHEY and SVGEGT. The V end was cut by 2 bases, the J end by 7 bases, with 14 bases between. CDR3 length equals 14 residues. The CDR3 coding sequence is TGTGCCAGCAGTTACGCCGGGACTGCGGGGACCCAGTACTTC. The encoded protein is CASSYAGTAGTQYF.

The V call is TRBV19, the J call TRBJ2-1; 10 bases match TRBD2. This CDR3 contains 14 residues. Trimming at V came to 5 bases and at J to 5 bases, leaving 3 bases not matched to a gene. CDR1 and CDR2 from the germline V gene are LNHDA and SQIVND (reference sequence). CDR3 DNA sequence: TGTGCCAGTAGTGCAACTAGCGGGAACAATGAGCAGTTCTTC. This gives the protein CASSATSGNNEQFF.

The chain links TRBV19 to TRBJ1-5; TRBD1 matches 7 bases. The germline V gene encodes CDR1 LNHDA and CDR2 SQIVND (reference sequence). V was clipped by 8 bases and J by 4 bases; unmatched bases: 8. The CDR3 contains 14 residues. CDR3 region: CASAGQVKNQPQHF. In DNA form, the CDR3 reads TGTGCCAGTGCCGGACAGGTCAAAAATCAGCCCCAGCATTTT.

The chain's CDR3 is CASSLLANGGDEQFF. The DNA for the CDR3 is TGCGCCAGCAGCCTACTAGCGAACGGTGGGGATGAGCAGTTCTTC. The chain recombines TRBV4-1 with TRBJ2-1; 7 bases are a match to TRBD2. V lost 4 bases to trimming and J lost 8 bases; unmatched junction nucleotides: 11. The V gene's germline CDR1 is MGHRA and CDR2 YSYEKL. The length of the CDR3 is 15 residues.

The chain has TRBV7-3 and TRBJ2-2; 7 positions agree with TRBD1. V lost 2 bases, J lost 6 bases, and 6 bases stayed unmatched. The CDR3 covers 15 residues. Germline assignment: CDR1 SGHTA and CDR2 FQGTGA. Here the CDR3 reads CASSLLRQGAGELFF. CDR3 coding DNA: TGTGCCAGCAGCTTACTTCGACAGGGCGCCGGGGAGCTGTTTTTT.